A selection of T cell receptor beta chains follows, all from one sample in a study of CD8+ T cells in alopecia areata. Data came from immunoSEQ multiplex PCR; TCRdb stores just in-frame clones and leaves some out. The sample has about 180,000 clones; just under 60% are singletons. The sample consisted of CD4+ T cells sorted from blood, taken at week 0. The receptor source for this set is a human donor with alopecia areata. Both conserved end residues are part of each CDR3. The D gene is left open where the match is weak. Size values are once, few and many counts, or a class for expanded clones, and some rows have none.

.	TRBJ2-7	.	TRBV30	TGTGCCTGGAGTAGAGGGGGGGCACCCTACGAGCAGTACTTC	CAWSRGGAPYEQYF
.	TRBJ1-1	.	TRBV11-2	TGTGCCAGCAGCGCCTTAGACACGAACACTGAAGCTTTCTTT	CASSALDTNTEAFF
few	TRBJ1-3	.	TRBV29-1	TGCAGCGTTGACTCGCAGATTAGCTCTGGAAACACCATATATTTT	CSVDSQISSGNTIYF
.	TRBJ2-7	.	TRBV5-8	TGTGCCAGCAGCTTTCCCACGGCGGGGTGGGGGAGTGAGCAGTACTTC	CASSFPTAGWGSEQYF
few	TRBJ2-3	.	TRBV29-1	TGCAGCGTTGAGATGAGACTAGTAAGAGATACGCAGTATTTT	CSVEMRLVRDTQYF
.	TRBJ2-4	.	TRBV14	TGTGCCAGCAGCCAAGGTTCCTGGGGGAGGGCCAAAAACATTCAGTACTTC	CASSQGSWGRAKNIQYF
.	TRBJ2-7	TRBD2	TRBV7-2	TGTGCCAGCAGCTTAGCGCTTGGGGAGGGCTACGAGCAGTACTTC	CASSLALGEGYEQYF
few	TRBJ2-3	.	TRBV14	TGTGCCAGCAGCCAAGAGGTGGCGGATTTT	CASSQEVADF
.	TRBJ1-1	.	TRBV4-2	TGTGCCAGCAGCCAAGATCTTCGGGCAGGCACTGAAGCTTTCTTT	CASSQDLRAGTEAFF
few	TRBJ2-5	.	TRBV18	TGTGCCAGCTCACCACCGATGAACATGGAGACCCAGTACTTC	CASSPPMNMETQYF
.	TRBJ1-2	.	TRBV25-1	TGTGCCAGCAGTGAATTACAATTTGGCTACACCTTC	CASSELQFGYTF
.	TRBJ2-5	.	TRBV29-1	TGCAGCGTTGAAACGGCACAGTTAGAGACCCAGTACTTC	CSVETAQLETQYF
few	TRBJ1-1	.	TRBV30	TGTGCCTGGAGTCCCCGCACTGAAGCTTTCTTT	CAWSPRTEAFF
.	TRBJ2-7	TRBD1	TRBV18	TGTGCCAGCTCACTTACCGGGACAGGGGGCTCCTACGAGCAGTACTTC	CASSLTGTGGSYEQYF
few	TRBJ2-3	TRBD1	TRBV4-2	TGTGCCAGCAGCCAAGCCGGACAGGGGGCAAGTGGTACGCAGTATTTT	CASSQAGQGASGTQYF
.	TRBJ1-2	TRBD1	TRBV29-1	TGCAGCGTTGGCGGCAGGGGGCTTTATGGCTACACCTTC	CSVGGRGLYGYTF
many	TRBJ2-7	.	TRBV5-1	TGCGCCAGCAGCGGCGGGACGTCCTACGAGCAGTACTTC	CASSGGTSYEQYF
.	TRBJ2-7	.	TRBV6-5	TGTGCCAGCAGAACAGCTACCTACGAGCAGTACTTC	CASRTATYEQYF
.	TRBJ2-5	.	TRBV5-1	TGCGCCAGCAGCTGGGACTTGGTGGAGACCCAGTACTTC	CASSWDLVETQYF
.	TRBJ2-5	TRBD2	TRBV27	TGTGCCAGCAGCCAAGCGGGGGACCAAGAGACCCAGTACTTC	CASSQAGDQETQYF
.	TRBJ2-5	.	TRBV7-9	TGTGCTACATCCATGGAGACCCAGTACTTC	CATSMETQYF
.	TRBJ1-1	.	TRBV29-1	TGCAGCGTTGCACAGGTTTTGAACACTGAAGCTTTCTTT	CSVAQVLNTEAFF
.	TRBJ2-3	.	TRBV29-1	TGCAGCGTCCGGAGGGGTACCACAGATACGCAGTATTTT	CSVRRGTTDTQYF
few	TRBJ2-7	TRBD2	TRBV7-2	TGTGCCAGCAGCTTAACTAGCGGGGGCGAGCAGTACTTC	CASSLTSGGEQYF
.	TRBJ2-3	.	TRBV5-4	TGTGCCAGCAGCTTTGGACATTTCACAGATACGCAGTATTTT	CASSFGHFTDTQYF
few	TRBJ1-5	TRBD1	TRBV29-1	TGCAGCGCAGGACAGGGGGGTCAGCCCCAGCATTTT	CSAGQGGQPQHF
.	TRBJ2-7	.	TRBV5-1	TGCGCCAGCAGCTCGGGACTTGAGCCTTACGAGCAGTACTTC	CASSSGLEPYEQYF
.	TRBJ2-5	TRBD2	TRBV29-1	TGCAGCGTTGGCGGTAGCGGGGGCCTACAAGAGACCCAGTACTTC	CSVGGSGGLQETQYF
few	TRBJ2-2	.	TRBV7-9	TGTGCCAGCAGCTTTGCCCAGATGGGCACCGGGGAGCTGTTTTTT	CASSFAQMGTGELFF
.	TRBJ1-6	TRBD1	TRBV30	TGTGCCTGGAGAGAAACAGGGGCGTTGAATTCACCCCTCCACTTT	CAWRETGALNSPLHF
.	TRBJ1-2	.	TRBV5-1	TGCGCCAGCAGCGACAGCTTATTAAACTATGGCTACACCTTC	CASSDSLLNYGYTF
.	TRBJ2-5	TRBD2	TRBV6-5	TGTGCCAGCAGTTATGGGGGAGGGTCAGAGACCCAGTACTTC	CASSYGGGSETQYF
.	TRBJ2-1	.	TRBV28	TGTGCCAGCAGTTGGGAGAGTGAGCAGTTCTTC	CASSWESEQFF
.	TRBJ1-1	.	TRBV7-9	TGTGCCAGCAGTGGGAGACAGGACACTGAAGCTTTCTTT	CASSGRQDTEAFF
.	TRBJ2-7	.	TRBV7-9	TGTGCCAGCAGCTTAGTCATCTACGAGCAGTACTTC	CASSLVIYEQYF
.	TRBJ1-4	.	TRBV15	TGTGCCACCAGCAGTTCCGGGTCCAGCCATGAAAAACTGTTTTTT	CATSSSGSSHEKLFF
.	TRBJ1-5	.	TRBV5-6	TGTGCCAGCAGCTCGACATCGCTGACAGGACATAGCAATCAGCCCCAGCATTTT	CASSSTSLTGHSNQPQHF
.	TRBJ2-1	.	TRBV20-1	TGCAGTGCTAGGGTACAGGGACAGTTCTTC	CSARVQGQFF
.	TRBJ1-2	TRBD1	TRBV11-2	TGTGCCAGCAGCCCCGGGACAGGGCGAAACTATGGCTACACCTTC	CASSPGTGRNYGYTF
few	TRBJ2-1	.	TRBV5-6	TGTGCCAGCAGCTTTCGTCGCGGCTACAATGAGCAGTTCTTC	CASSFRRGYNEQFF
.	TRBJ1-6	.	TRBV5-1	TGCGCCAGCAGCCATGAAAATTCACCCCTCCACTTT	CASSHENSPLHF
few	TRBJ2-3	TRBD2	TRBV2	TGTGCCAGCAGTGCTAGAGCGGGAGGGGCAGATACGCAGTATTTT	CASSARAGGADTQYF
few	TRBJ2-7	.	TRBV27	TGTGCCAGCAGTTTTAGGGGCGCCTACGAGCAGTACTTC	CASSFRGAYEQYF
.	TRBJ2-1	.	TRBV30	TGTGCCTGGAGTGTCGGTCCAGACGGGAATGAGCAGTTCTTC	CAWSVGPDGNEQFF
.	TRBJ1-1	.	TRBV7-9	TGTGCCAGCAGCCTACGACAGAACACTGAAGCTTTCTTT	CASSLRQNTEAFF
few	TRBJ1-1	.	TRBV30	TGTGCCTGGAGACGGACAGTAAAGGACACTGAAGCTTTCTTT	CAWRRTVKDTEAFF
few	TRBJ2-5	TRBD2	TRBV30	TGTGCCTGGAGTGTCGGGGGGACCTCGGAGACCCAGTACTTC	CAWSVGGTSETQYF
.	TRBJ2-2	.	TRBV30	TGTGCCTGGAGTGTCGGTCCGAGAGGCACCGGGGAGCTGTTTTTT	CAWSVGPRGTGELFF